This T cell receptor beta chain stems from a study of siplizumab effects on memory and regulatory T cells. Concerning this clone: Its antigen is still unknown.

Produced via immunoSEQ multiplex PCR; TCRdb's table is partial and in-frame only. The sample includes about 120,000 clones, just over 90% of them seen just once. General study findings and limits: The Treg-derived share of mappable alloreactive CD4+ clones averaged 68.8% with siplizumab and under 30% in controls. Mapping to unstimulated subsets was achieved for only a minor fraction of alloreactive clones. In unstimulated cells, naive T cells appeared more diverse than memory T cells and seemed major alloresponse contributors.

The source is a human donor in good health. Sequenced input: non-Treg CD4+ T cells sorted from blood.

Here the CDR3 DNA reads TGCGCCAGCAGCTCGGACGGGACAGGGATAAACATTCAGTACTTC. This gives the protein CASSSDGTGINIQYF. The chain employs TRBV5-1 and TRBJ2-4; 9 bases line up with TRBD1. This CDR3 has 15 residues. Germline-derived CDR1 and CDR2 are SGHRS and YFSETQ. With 3 bases clipped from V and 6 bases from J, the junction kept 7 bases outside the gene matches. The full variable domain, its missing parts supplied by reference TRBV5-1 and TRBJ2-4, is KAGVTQTPRYLIKTRGQQVTLSCSPISGHRSVSWYQQTPGQGLQFLFEYFSETQRNKGNFPGRFSGRQFSNSRSEMNVSTLELGDSALYLCASSSDGTGINIQYFGAGTRLSVL.